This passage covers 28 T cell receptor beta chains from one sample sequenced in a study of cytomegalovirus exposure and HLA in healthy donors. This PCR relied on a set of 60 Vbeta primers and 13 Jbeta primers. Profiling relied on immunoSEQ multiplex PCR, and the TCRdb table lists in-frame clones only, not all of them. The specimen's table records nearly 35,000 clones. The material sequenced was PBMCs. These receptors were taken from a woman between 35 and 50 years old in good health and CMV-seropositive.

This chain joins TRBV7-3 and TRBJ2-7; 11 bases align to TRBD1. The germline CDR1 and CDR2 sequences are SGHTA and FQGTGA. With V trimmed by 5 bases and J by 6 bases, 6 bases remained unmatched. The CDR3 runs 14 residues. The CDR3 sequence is CASSLTGTGGEQYF. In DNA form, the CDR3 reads TGTGCCAGCAGCCTCACCGGGACAGGGGGCGAGCAGTACTTC.

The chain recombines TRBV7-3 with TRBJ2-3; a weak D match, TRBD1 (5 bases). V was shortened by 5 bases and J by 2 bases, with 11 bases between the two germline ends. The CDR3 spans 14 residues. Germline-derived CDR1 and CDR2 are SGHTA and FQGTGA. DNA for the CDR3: TGTGCCAGCAGCCATGACAGTAACACAGATACGCAGTATTTT. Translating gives CASSHDSNTDTQYF.

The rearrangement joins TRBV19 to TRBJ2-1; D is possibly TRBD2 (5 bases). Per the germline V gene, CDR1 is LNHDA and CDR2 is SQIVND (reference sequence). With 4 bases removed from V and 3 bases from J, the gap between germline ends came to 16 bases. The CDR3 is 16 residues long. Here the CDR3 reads CASSNGTKEDYNEQFF. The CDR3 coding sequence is TGTGCCAGTAGTAATGGCACGAAGGAGGACTACAATGAGCAGTTCTTC.

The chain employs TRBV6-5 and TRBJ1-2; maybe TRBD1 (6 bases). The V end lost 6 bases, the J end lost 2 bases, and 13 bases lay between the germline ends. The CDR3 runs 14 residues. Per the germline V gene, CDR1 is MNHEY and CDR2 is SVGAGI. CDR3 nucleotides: TGTGCCAGCAGGGCCCAGGGGTGGAACTATGGCTACACCTTC. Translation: CASRAQGWNYGYTF.

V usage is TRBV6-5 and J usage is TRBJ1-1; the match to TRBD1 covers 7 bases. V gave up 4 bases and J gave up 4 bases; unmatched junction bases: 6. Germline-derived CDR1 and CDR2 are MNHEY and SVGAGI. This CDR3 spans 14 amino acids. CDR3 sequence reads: CASSSSTGSTEAFF. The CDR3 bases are TGTGCCAGCAGTTCCTCGACAGGGAGCACTGAAGCTTTCTTT.

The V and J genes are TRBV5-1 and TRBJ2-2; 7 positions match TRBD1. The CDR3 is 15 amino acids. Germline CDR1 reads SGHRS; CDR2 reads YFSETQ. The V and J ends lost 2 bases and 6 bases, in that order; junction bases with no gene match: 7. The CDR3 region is CASSLRQGYAGELFF. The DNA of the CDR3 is TGCGCCAGCAGCTTACGACAGGGCTATGCCGGGGAGCTGTTTTTT.

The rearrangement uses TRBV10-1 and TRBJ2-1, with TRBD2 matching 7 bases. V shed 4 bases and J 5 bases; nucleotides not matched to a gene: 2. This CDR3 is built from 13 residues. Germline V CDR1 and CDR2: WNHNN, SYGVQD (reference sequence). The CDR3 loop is CASSAGRNNEQFF. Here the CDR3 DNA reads TGCGCCAGCAGTGCCGGGAGGAACAATGAGCAGTTCTTC.

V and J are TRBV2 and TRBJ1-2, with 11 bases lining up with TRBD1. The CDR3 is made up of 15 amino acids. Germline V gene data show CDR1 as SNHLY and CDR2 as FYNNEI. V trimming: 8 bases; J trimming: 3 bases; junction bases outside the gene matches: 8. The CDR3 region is CASPHRGQGDYGYTF. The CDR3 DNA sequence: TGTGCCAGCCCCCACAGGGGACAGGGGGACTATGGCTACACCTTC.

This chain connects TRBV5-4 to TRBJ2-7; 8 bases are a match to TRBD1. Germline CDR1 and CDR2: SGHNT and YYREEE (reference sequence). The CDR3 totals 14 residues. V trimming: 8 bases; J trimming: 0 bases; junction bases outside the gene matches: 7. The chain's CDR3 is CASKWQGASYEQYF. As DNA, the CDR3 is TGTGCCAGTAAGTGGCAGGGGGCCTCCTACGAGCAGTACTTC.

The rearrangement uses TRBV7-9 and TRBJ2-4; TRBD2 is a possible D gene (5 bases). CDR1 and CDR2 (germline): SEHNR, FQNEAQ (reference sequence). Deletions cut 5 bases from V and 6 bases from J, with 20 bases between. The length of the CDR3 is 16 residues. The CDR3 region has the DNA TGTGCCAGCAGCCTCATCGGAAGGGAGCGTGGAAACATTCAGTACTTC. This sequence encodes CASSLIGRERGNIQYF. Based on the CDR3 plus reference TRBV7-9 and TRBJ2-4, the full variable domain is DTGVSQNPRHKITKRGQNVTFRCDPISEHNRLYWYRQTLGQGPEFLTYFQNEAQLEKSRLLSDRFSAERPKGSFSTLEIQRTEQGDSAMYLCASSLIGRERGNIQYFGAGTRLSVL.

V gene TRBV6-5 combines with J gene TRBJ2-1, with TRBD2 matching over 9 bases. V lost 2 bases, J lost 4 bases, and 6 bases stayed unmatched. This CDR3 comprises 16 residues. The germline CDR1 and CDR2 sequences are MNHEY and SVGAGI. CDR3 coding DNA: TGTGCCAGCAGTTACCACGGACTAGCGAGTTACAATGAGCAGTTCTTC. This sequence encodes CASSYHGLASYNEQFF.

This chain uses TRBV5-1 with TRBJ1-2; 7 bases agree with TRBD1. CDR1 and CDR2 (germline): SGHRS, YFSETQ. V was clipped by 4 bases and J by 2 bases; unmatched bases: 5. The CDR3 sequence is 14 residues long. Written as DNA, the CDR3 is TGCGCCAGCAGCCTGAAGACAGGGAACTATGGCTACACCTTC. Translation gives CASSLKTGNYGYTF. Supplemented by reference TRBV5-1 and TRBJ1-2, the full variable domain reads KAGVTQTPRYLIKTRGQQVTLSCSPISGHRSVSWYQQTPGQGLQFLFEYFSETQRNKGNFPGRFSGRQFSNSRSEMNVSTLELGDSALYLCASSLKTGNYGYTFGSGTRLTVV.

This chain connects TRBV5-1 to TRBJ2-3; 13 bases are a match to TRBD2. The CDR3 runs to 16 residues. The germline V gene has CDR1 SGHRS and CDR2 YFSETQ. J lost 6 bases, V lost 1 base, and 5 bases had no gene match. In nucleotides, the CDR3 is TGCGCCAGCAGCTTGCGGACTAGCGGGAGCCCCGATACGCAGTATTTT. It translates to CASSLRTSGSPDTQYF. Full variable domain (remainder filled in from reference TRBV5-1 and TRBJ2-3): KAGVTQTPRYLIKTRGQQVTLSCSPISGHRSVSWYQQTPGQGLQFLFEYFSETQRNKGNFPGRFSGRQFSNSRSEMNVSTLELGDSALYLCASSLRTSGSPDTQYFGPGTRLTVL.

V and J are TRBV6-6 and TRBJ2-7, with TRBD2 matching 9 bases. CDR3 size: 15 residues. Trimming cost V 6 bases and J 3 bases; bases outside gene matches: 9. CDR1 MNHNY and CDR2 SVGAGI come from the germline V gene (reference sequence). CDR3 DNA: TGTGCCAGCAGAATTTCTAGCGGGGTGGGCTACGAGCAGTACTTC. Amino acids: CASRISSGVGYEQYF.

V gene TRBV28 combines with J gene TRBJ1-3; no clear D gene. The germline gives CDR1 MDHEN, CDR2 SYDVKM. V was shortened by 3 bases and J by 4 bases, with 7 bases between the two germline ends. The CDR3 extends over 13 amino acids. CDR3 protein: CASSLVAGNTIYF. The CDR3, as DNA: TGTGCCAGCAGTTTGGTGGCAGGAAACACCATATATTTT.

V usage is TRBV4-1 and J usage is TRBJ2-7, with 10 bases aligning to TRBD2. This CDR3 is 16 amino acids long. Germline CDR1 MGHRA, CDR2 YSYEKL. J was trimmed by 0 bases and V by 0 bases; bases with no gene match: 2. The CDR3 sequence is CASSQDVAGGSYEQYF. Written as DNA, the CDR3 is TGCGCCAGCAGCCAAGATGTAGCGGGGGGCTCCTACGAGCAGTACTTC.

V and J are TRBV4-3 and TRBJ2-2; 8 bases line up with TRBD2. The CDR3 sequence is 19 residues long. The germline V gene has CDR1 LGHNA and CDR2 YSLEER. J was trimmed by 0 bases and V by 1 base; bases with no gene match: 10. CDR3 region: CASSQANFLTSANTGELFF. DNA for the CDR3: TGCGCCAGCAGCCAAGCCAATTTCTTGACTAGCGCGAACACCGGGGAGCTGTTTTTT.

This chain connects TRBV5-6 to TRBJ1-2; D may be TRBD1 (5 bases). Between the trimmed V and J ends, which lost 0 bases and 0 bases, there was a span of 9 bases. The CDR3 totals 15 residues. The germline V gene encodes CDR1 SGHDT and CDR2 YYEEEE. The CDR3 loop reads CASSLGSGTNYGYTF. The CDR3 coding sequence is TGTGCCAGCAGCTTGGGGTCAGGGACTAACTATGGCTACACCTTC.

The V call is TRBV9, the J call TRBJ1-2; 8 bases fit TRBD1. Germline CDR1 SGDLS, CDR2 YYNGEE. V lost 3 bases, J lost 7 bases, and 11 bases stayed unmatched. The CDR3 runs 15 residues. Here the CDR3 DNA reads TGTGCCAGCAGCGAAGACAGGGGATTCATGCGTGGCTACACCTTC. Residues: CASSEDRGFMRGYTF.

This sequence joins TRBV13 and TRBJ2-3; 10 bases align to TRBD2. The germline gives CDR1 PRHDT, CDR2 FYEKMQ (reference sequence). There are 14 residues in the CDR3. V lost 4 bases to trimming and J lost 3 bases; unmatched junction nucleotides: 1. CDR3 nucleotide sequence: TGTGCCAGCAGCTCGGGACTAGCGACAGATACGCAGTATTTT. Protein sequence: CASSSGLATDTQYF. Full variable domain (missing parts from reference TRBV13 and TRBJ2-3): AAGVIQSPRHLIKEKRETATLKCYPIPRHDTVYWYQQGPGQDPQFLISFYEKMQSDKGSIPDRFSAQQFSDYHSELNMSSLELGDSALYFCASSSGLATDTQYFGPGTRLTVL.

In DNA, the CDR3 is TGTGCCAGCAGCTTGAACAGTTACGAGCAGTACTTC. Translated: CASSLNSYEQYF. The chain links TRBV5-4 to TRBJ2-7; D gene uncertain. V gave up 1 base and J gave up 4 bases, with 6 bases separating them. Looked up from germline, CDR1 is SGHNT and CDR2 is YYREEE (reference sequence). The CDR3 spans 12 residues.

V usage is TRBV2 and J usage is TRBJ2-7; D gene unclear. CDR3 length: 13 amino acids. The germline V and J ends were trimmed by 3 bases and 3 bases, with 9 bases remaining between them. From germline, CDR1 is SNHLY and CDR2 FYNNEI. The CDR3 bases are TGTGCCAGCAGTGAGAGGCCGATCTACGAGCAGTACTTC. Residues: CASSERPIYEQYF.

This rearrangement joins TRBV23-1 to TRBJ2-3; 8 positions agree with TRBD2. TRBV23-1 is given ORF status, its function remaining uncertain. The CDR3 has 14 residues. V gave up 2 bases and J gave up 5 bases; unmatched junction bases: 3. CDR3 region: CASSQTLAGDTQYF. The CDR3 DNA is TGCGCCAGCAGTCAAACCCTAGCGGGAGATACGCAGTATTTT.

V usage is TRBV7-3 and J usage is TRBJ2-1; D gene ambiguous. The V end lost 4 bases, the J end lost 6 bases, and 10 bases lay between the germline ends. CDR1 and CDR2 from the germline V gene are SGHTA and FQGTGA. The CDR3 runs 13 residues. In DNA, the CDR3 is TGTGCCAGCAGCTCTGAGCCGGGCAATGAGCAGTTCTTC. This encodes CASSSEPGNEQFF.

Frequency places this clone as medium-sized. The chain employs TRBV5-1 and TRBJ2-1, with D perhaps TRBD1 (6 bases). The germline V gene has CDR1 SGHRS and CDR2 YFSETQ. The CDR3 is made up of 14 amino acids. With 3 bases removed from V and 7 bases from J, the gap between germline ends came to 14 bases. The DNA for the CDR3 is TGCGCCAGCAGCTCACAGGGAGAGGTAAATGAGCAGTTCTTC. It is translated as CASSSQGEVNEQFF.

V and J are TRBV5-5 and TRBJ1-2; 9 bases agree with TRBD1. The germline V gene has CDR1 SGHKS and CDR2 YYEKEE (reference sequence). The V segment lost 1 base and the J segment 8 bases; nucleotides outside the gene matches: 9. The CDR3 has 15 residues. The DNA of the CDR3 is TGTGCCAGCAGCTTGCTAGAACAGGGGGCTCGCGGCTACACCTTC. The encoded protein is CASSLLEQGARGYTF.

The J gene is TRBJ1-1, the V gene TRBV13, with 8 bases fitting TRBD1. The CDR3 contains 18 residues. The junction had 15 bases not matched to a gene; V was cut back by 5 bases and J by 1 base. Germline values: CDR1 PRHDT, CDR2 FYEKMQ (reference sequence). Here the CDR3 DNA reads TGTGCCAGCAGCCTCTCCAGGGGGCGGGGGTTTGGGAACACTGAAGCTTTCTTT. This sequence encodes CASSLSRGRGFGNTEAFF.

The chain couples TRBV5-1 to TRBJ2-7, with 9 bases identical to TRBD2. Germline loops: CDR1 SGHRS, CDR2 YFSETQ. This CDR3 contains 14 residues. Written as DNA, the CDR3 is TGCGCGTTGAGGGAGACTAGCGGAGGTTACGAGCAGTACTTC. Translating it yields CALRETSGGYEQYF.